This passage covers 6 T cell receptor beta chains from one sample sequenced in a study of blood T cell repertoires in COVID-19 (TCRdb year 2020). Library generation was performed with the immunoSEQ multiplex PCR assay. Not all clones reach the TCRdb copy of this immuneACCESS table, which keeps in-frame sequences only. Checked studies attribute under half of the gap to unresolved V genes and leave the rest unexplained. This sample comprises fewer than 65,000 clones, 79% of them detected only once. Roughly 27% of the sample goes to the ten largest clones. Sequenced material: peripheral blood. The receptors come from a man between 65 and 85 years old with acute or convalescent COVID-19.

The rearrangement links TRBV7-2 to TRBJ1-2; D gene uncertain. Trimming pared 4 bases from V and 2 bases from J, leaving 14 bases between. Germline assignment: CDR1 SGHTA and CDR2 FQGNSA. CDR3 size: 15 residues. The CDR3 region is CASSSNIGGNYGYTF. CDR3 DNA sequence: TGTGCCAGCAGCTCGAATATAGGAGGAAACTATGGCTACACCTTC.

The CDR3 is CASSVVEQGNGYTF. CDR3 in DNA: TGTGCCAGCAGCGTAGTGGAACAGGGTAACGGCTACACCTTC. The chain recombines TRBV9 with TRBJ1-2; D is perhaps TRBD1 (6 bases). This CDR3 has 14 amino acids. Germline values: CDR1 SGDLS, CDR2 YYNGEE. Trimming stripped 0 bases from V and 8 bases from J, with 14 bases between. The variable domain in full, completed from reference TRBV9 and TRBJ1-2, reads DSGVTQTPKHLITATGQRVTLRCSPRSGDLSVYWYQQSLDQGLQFLIQYYNGEERAKGNILERFSAQQFPDLHSELNLSSLELGDSALYFCASSVVEQGNGYTFGSGTRLTVV.

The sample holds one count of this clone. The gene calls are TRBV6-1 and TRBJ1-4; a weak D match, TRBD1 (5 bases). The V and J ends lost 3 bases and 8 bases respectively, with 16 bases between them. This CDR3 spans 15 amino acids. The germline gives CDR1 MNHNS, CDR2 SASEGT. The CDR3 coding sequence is TGTGCCAGCAGTGAGGGAGGGACGATGGACGAAAAACTGTTTTTT. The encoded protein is CASSEGGTMDEKLFF.

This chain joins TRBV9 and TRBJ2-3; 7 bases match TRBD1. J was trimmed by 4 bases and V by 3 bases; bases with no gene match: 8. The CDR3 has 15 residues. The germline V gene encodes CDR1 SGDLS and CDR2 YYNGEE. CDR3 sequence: CASSAQTGAADTQYF. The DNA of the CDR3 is TGTGCCAGCAGCGCCCAAACAGGGGCCGCAGATACGCAGTATTTT.

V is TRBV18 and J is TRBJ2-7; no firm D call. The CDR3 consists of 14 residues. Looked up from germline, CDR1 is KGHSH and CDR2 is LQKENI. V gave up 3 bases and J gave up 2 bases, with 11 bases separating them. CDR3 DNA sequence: TGTGCCAGCTCACCGACTGCTCTGACCTACGAGCAGTACTTC. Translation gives CASSPTALTYEQYF. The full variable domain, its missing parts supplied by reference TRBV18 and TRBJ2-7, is NAGVMQNPRHLVRRRGQEARLRCSPMKGHSHVYWYRQLPEEGLKFMVYLQKENIIDESGMPKERFSAEFPKEGPSILRIQQVVRGDSAAYFCASSPTALTYEQYFGPGTRLTVT.

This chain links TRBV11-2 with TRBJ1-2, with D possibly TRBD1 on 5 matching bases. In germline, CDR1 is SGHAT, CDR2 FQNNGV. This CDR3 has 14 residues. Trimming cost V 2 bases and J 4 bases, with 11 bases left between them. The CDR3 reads CASSLSGGGYGYTF. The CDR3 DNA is TGTGCCAGCAGCTTATCTGGGGGGGGCTATGGCTACACCTTC.